This passage covers 31 T cell receptor beta chains from one sample sequenced in a study of blood T cell repertoires in COVID-19. Profiling relied on immunoSEQ multiplex PCR, and the TCRdb table lists in-frame clones only, not all of them. The sample lists about 140,000 clones, around 87% occurring once. The sequenced sample consisted of peripheral blood. The receptors originated from a human donor in a cohort sampled during active COVID-19.

The rearrangement links TRBV28 to TRBJ1-4; no firm D call. Trimming stripped 5 bases from V and 3 bases from J, with 13 bases between. This CDR3 is 15 amino acids long. The germline gives CDR1 MDHEN, CDR2 SYDVKM. The DNA for the CDR3 is TGTGCCAGCAGTACCTCAAAGGAGGCTAATGAAAAACTGTTTTTT. Its translation is CASSTSKEANEKLFF.

The DNA for the CDR3 is TGTGCCAGTAGTAAGGACAGATATGGCTACACCTTC. This gives the protein CASSKDRYGYTF. The chain has TRBV19 and TRBJ1-2; D possibly corresponds to TRBD1 (6 bases). Trimming shortened V by 4 bases and J by 5 bases, and 8 bases separated the two germline ends. Germline CDR1 and CDR2: LNHDA and SQIVND (reference sequence). The CDR3 is made up of 12 amino acids.

V usage is TRBV2 and J usage is TRBJ2-1, with 10 bases identical to TRBD2. In germline, CDR1 is SNHLY, CDR2 FYNNEI. After removal of 6 bases from V and 4 bases from J, the junction contained 6 bases not matched to a gene. This CDR3 contains 15 residues. This CDR3 is CASRAGLAAYNEQFF. As DNA, the CDR3 is TGTGCCAGCAGGGCCGGACTAGCGGCTTACAATGAGCAGTTCTTC.

V and J are TRBV27 and TRBJ2-5; 9 nucleotides align to TRBD2. Germline V gene sequence: CDR1 MNHEY, CDR2 SMNVEV (reference sequence). V shed 5 bases and J 5 bases; nucleotides not matched to a gene: 9. The CDR3 spans 15 residues. CDR3 in DNA: TGTGCCAGCAGTACTAAGCGGGGGGCCAGGGAGACCCAGTACTTC. This encodes CASSTKRGARETQYF.

The rearrangement uses TRBV5-5 and TRBJ2-2; TRBD2 agrees at 11 bases. V lost 4 bases and J lost 9; bases outside the gene matches: 8. The V gene's germline CDR1 is SGHKS and CDR2 YYEKEE (reference sequence). The CDR3 runs to 15 residues. CDR3 bases: TGTGCCAGCAGCCCCGGGACTAGCGGAGGGAGGGAGCTGTTTTTT. It translates to CASSPGTSGGRELFF. The complete variable domain, with remaining parts taken from reference TRBV5-5 and TRBJ2-2, reads DAGVTQSPTHLIKTRGQQVTLRCSPISGHKSVSWYQQVLGQGPQFIFQYYEKEERGRGNFPDRFSARQFPNYSSELNVNALLLGDSALYLCASSPGTSGGRELFFGEGSRLTVL.

In its sample, this clone was seen a few times. This chain links TRBV10-2 with TRBJ2-7; D uncertain. The CDR3 length is 12 residues. The germline CDR1 and CDR2 sequences are WSHSY and SAAADI. The V end was cut by 4 bases, the J end by 5 bases, with 9 bases between. CDR3 in amino acids: CASSGLWHEQYF. As DNA, the CDR3 is TGCGCCAGCAGTGGACTGTGGCACGAGCAGTACTTC.

This clone was recorded a few times. This chain connects TRBV27 to TRBJ2-4; 8 bases align to TRBD1. This CDR3 is 15 amino acids long. After removal of 5 bases from V and 6 bases from J, the junction contained 9 bases not matched to a gene. Germline V CDR1 and CDR2: MNHEY, SMNVEV (reference sequence). CDR3 in DNA: TGTGCCAGCAGTCCTATGCAGGGGGCAGGAAACATTCAGTACTTC. This sequence encodes CASSPMQGAGNIQYF.

Only a few counts were recorded for this clone. This chain uses TRBV5-3 with TRBJ2-5, with 8 bases lining up with TRBD2. TRBV5-3 is an open reading frame whose function is uncertain. The V and J ends lost 3 bases and 5 bases, in that order; junction bases with no gene match: 18. The CDR3 totals 18 residues. In DNA form, the CDR3 reads TGTGCCAGAAGCTCCCTCCCAGCGGGGGAGCTCCTCTCTGAGACCCAGTACTTC. Its protein is CARSSLPAGELLSETQYF.

The table lists this clone with a count of one. The J gene is TRBJ2-7, the V gene TRBV7-9; 7 bases line up with TRBD2. This CDR3 has 14 amino acids. CDR1 and CDR2 (germline): SEHNR, FQNEAQ (reference sequence). The V segment lost 2 bases and the J segment 3 bases; nucleotides outside the gene matches: 4. In DNA, the CDR3 is TGTGCCAGCAGCTTAATGTCGGGAGGCTACGAGCAGTACTTC. Its protein is CASSLMSGGYEQYF.

The rearrangement joins TRBV6-4 to TRBJ2-1; 8 bases match TRBD2. Germline lookup yields CDR1 MRHNA and CDR2 SNTAGT. The CDR3 consists of 18 residues. The V and J ends lost 0 bases and 8 bases, in that order; junction bases with no gene match: 15. The CDR3 loop reads CASSDSISGREGPHEQFF. DNA for the CDR3: TGTGCCAGCAGTGACTCTATTAGCGGACGGGAGGGCCCCCATGAGCAGTTCTTC.

The rearrangement uses TRBV2 and TRBJ2-2, with D unresolved. Per germline, CDR1 SNHLY and CDR2 FYNNEI. CDR3 length: 14 residues. V shed 7 bases and J shed 5 bases, with 14 bases lying between them. The CDR3 nucleotides read TGTGCCAGCACCCACGGGTGGAAGACCGGGGAGCTGTTTTTT. This translates into CASTHGWKTGELFF. Based on the CDR3 plus reference TRBV2 and TRBJ2-2, the full variable domain is EPEVTQTPSHQVTQMGQEVILRCVPISNHLYFYWYRQILGQKVEFLVSFYNNEISEKSEIFDDQFSVERPDGSNFTLKIRSTKLEDSAMYFCASTHGWKTGELFFGEGSRLTVL.

The chain links TRBV7-3 to TRBJ2-1, with 7 nucleotides matching TRBD1. Germline trimming cut 5 bases from V and 2 bases from J; bases unmatched to any gene: 3. The CDR3 is 14 amino acids. The V gene's germline CDR1 is SGHTA and CDR2 FQGTGA. CDR3 loop: CASSPGTAYNEQFF. The CDR3 bases are TGTGCCAGCAGCCCGGGGACAGCCTACAATGAGCAGTTCTTC. The entire variable domain, with the rest obtained from reference TRBV7-3 and TRBJ2-1, is as follows: GAGVSQTPSNKVTEKGKYVELRCDPISGHTALYWYRQSLGQGPEFLIYFQGTGAADDSGLPNDRFFAVRPEGSVSTLKIQRTERGDSAVYLCASSPGTAYNEQFFGPGTRLTVL.

The chain employs TRBV6-1 and TRBJ2-7; 8 bases match TRBD1. J lost 4 bases, V lost 2 bases, and 7 bases had no gene match. Germline CDR1 and CDR2: MNHNS and SASEGT. This CDR3 comprises 15 residues. Here the CDR3 DNA reads TGTGCCAGCAGTGAAAGGCAGGGGGCCGTATACGAGCAGTACTTC. Translating it yields CASSERQGAVYEQYF.

The rearrangement links TRBV30 to TRBJ1-3; D possibly corresponds to TRBD1 (5 bases). The CDR3 consists of 14 residues. Germline V CDR1 and CDR2: GTSNPN, SVGIG (reference sequence). V gave up 3 bases and J gave up 2 bases, with 11 bases separating them. CDR3 bases: TGTGCCTGGAGACAGACAGAAGCTGGAAACACCATATATTTT. It encodes CAWRQTEAGNTIYF.

This chain joins TRBV19 and TRBJ2-7; tentative D call: TRBD1 (5 bases). Trimming pared 8 bases from V and 3 bases from J, leaving 17 bases between. CDR1 LNHDA and CDR2 SQIVND come from the germline V gene (reference sequence). CDR3 size: 14 residues. Here the CDR3 DNA reads TGTGCCAGTCGCTCGGAAGGGGCAAACTACGAGCAGTACTTC. It yields the protein CASRSEGANYEQYF.

The sample holds a few counts of this clone. V and J are TRBV6-5 and TRBJ1-1; 12 bases fit TRBD1. The CDR3 is 14 residues long. Per germline, CDR1 MNHEY and CDR2 SVGAGI. J gave up 7 bases and V 4 bases, and 4 bases lay outside the gene matches. CDR3 sequence (DNA): TGTGCCAGCAGTTTGGGACAGGGGGCAATTGAAGCTTTCTTT. It specifies CASSLGQGAIEAFF.

The chain combines TRBV28 with TRBJ2-2; D gene ambiguous. V dropped 4 bases and J dropped 4 bases, with 10 bases sitting between them. CDR1 and CDR2 (germline): MDHEN, SYDVKM. CDR3 size: 14 residues. The CDR3 nucleotides are TGTGCCAGCAGTTACAGCATCAGCACCGGGGAGCTGTTTTTT. It specifies CASSYSISTGELFF.

The J gene is TRBJ2-3, the V gene TRBV3-1 (or the pseudogene TRBV3-2), with 7 bases that match TRBD2. CDR1 LGHDT and CDR2 YNNKEL come from the germline V gene (reference sequence). This CDR3 region has 15 residues. V dropped 0 bases and J dropped 6; count of bases not matched to a gene: 6. CDR3 region: CASSQDPGGWDTQYF. CDR3 coding DNA: TGTGCCAGCAGCCAAGATCCGGGGGGTTGGGATACGCAGTATTTT.

This clone has just one count. This sequence joins TRBV2 and TRBJ2-7, with D possibly being TRBD2 (7 bases). The CDR3 totals 15 residues. From germline, CDR1 is SNHLY and CDR2 FYNNEI. Trimming shortened V by 3 bases and J by 4 bases, and 16 bases separated the two germline ends. The CDR3 DNA is TGTGCCAGCAGTGATGAGGGGGGGGCAGCTTACGAGCAGTACTTC. Protein product: CASSDEGGAAYEQYF. The entire variable domain, with the rest obtained from reference TRBV2 and TRBJ2-7, is as follows: EPEVTQTPSHQVTQMGQEVILRCVPISNHLYFYWYRQILGQKVEFLVSFYNNEISEKSEIFDDQFSVERPDGSNFTLKIRSTKLEDSAMYFCASSDEGGAAYEQYFGPGTRLTVT.

The chain combines TRBV19 with TRBJ2-7, with TRBD1 as a possible D gene (5 bases). V lost 4 bases to trimming and J lost 5 bases, with 15 bases between them. The V gene's germline CDR1 is LNHDA and CDR2 SQIVND (reference sequence). The CDR3 sequence is 14 residues long. The CDR3 bases are TGTGCCAGTAGTAGCTCACAGGCCCGGGACGAGCAGTACTTC. Amino acid sequence: CASSSSQARDEQYF.

The chain couples TRBV9 to TRBJ2-7; 8 nucleotides match TRBD1. Germline CDR1 SGDLS, CDR2 YYNGEE. The junction had 5 bases not matched to a gene; V was cut back by 3 bases and J by 3 bases. This CDR3 region has 14 residues. The CDR3 nucleotides are TGTGCCAGCAGCGCGGGACAGGCGAACTACGAGCAGTACTTC. Its protein is CASSAGQANYEQYF.

The chain joins TRBV19 to TRBJ2-6; TRBD1 agrees at 8 bases. The CDR3 runs 14 residues. Per germline, CDR1 LNHDA and CDR2 SQIVND (reference sequence). V lost 8 bases, J lost 2 bases, and 2 bases stayed unmatched. The CDR3 sequence is CASLDRAGANVLTF. CDR3 nucleotides: TGTGCCAGTTTGGACAGGGCTGGGGCCAACGTCCTGACTTTC.

This chain links TRBV19 with TRBJ1-1; the D gene is possibly TRBD1 (6 bases). The CDR3 is 14 residues long. V was shortened by 7 bases and J by 0 bases, with 12 bases between the two germline ends. The germline gives CDR1 LNHDA, CDR2 SQIVND (reference sequence). The CDR3 spells CASKRGGMNTEAFF. CDR3 nucleotides: TGTGCCAGTAAAAGGGGGGGAATGAACACTGAAGCTTTCTTT.

Only one count was recorded for this clone. The J gene is TRBJ2-7, the V gene TRBV20-1; 14 positions match TRBD2. Trimming took 3 bases from V and 3 from J; bases not matched to a gene: 4. CDR1 and CDR2 from the germline V gene are DFQATT and SNEGSKA (reference sequence). CDR3 length equals 15 residues. This CDR3 is CSASGTSGSHYEQYF. The CDR3 region has the DNA TGCAGTGCTAGTGGGACTAGCGGGAGTCACTACGAGCAGTACTTC.

This clone was found once. This chain connects TRBV28 to TRBJ1-1; 8 bases fit TRBD1. The CDR3 sequence is 16 residues long. V trimming: 3 bases; J trimming: 3 bases; junction bases outside the gene matches: 9. Germline CDR1 MDHEN, CDR2 SYDVKM. The CDR3 is CASSFDRGRGDTEAFF. CDR3 bases: TGTGCCAGCAGTTTCGACAGGGGAAGGGGAGACACTGAAGCTTTCTTT.

The gene calls are TRBV7-9 and TRBJ2-5, with 8 positions matching TRBD1. CDR1 and CDR2 (germline): SEHNR, FQNEAQ (reference sequence). The CDR3 contains 16 residues. V was clipped by 7 bases and J by 1 base; unmatched bases: 11. For the CDR3, the DNA is TGTGCCAGCATTGGAAGGGGCAGGGGGCGCCAAGAGACCCAGTACTTC. Its protein is CASIGRGRGRQETQYF.

This rearrangement joins TRBV5-1 to TRBJ2-7; D is possibly TRBD2 (5 bases). The CDR3 runs 13 residues. V lost 2 bases, J lost 5 bases, and 11 bases lay in between. The germline CDR1 and CDR2 sequences are SGHRS and YFSETQ. The CDR3 DNA follows: TGCGCCAGCAGCTTACGGGGAGACGACGAGCAGTACTTC. This translates into CASSLRGDDEQYF.

Written as DNA, the CDR3 is TGCGCCAGCAGCGGGGACAGGGTAGGTGAAAAACTGTTTTTT. Protein: CASSGDRVGEKLFF. This sequence joins TRBV5-1 and TRBJ1-4; 9 bases align to TRBD1. With V trimmed by 4 bases and J by 7 bases, 5 bases remained unmatched. Per the germline V gene, CDR1 is SGHRS and CDR2 is YFSETQ. CDR3 length: 14 amino acids.

This sequence joins TRBV11-2 and TRBJ2-7; D call uncertain. Germline V CDR1 and CDR2: SGHAT, FQNNGV. This CDR3 spans 12 amino acids. Trimming took 7 bases from V and 6 from J, leaving 13 bases between them. CDR3 coding DNA: TGTGCCAGCAAGTCCTATCTACGCGAGCAGTACTTC. Its protein product is CASKSYLREQYF.

This chain uses TRBV7-2 with TRBJ1-1; no clear D. The germline V gene has CDR1 SGHTA and CDR2 FQGNSA. The CDR3 has 13 amino acids. The V end was cut by 5 bases, the J end by 3 bases, with 10 bases between. The CDR3: CASSPGGHTEAFF. CDR3 nucleotides: TGTGCCAGCAGCCCCGGCGGCCACACTGAAGCTTTCTTT. Using reference TRBV7-2 and TRBJ1-1 for the parts outside the CDR3, the full variable domain is GAGVSQSPSNKVTEKGKDVELRCDPISGHTALYWYRQSLGQGLEFLIYFQGNSAPDKSGLPSDRFSAERTGGSVSTLTIQRTQQEDSAVYLCASSPGGHTEAFFGQGTRLTVV.

The chain uses TRBV3-1 (or the pseudogene TRBV3-2) and TRBJ1-2; the match to TRBD1 covers 8 bases. J gave up 5 bases and V 4 bases, and 15 bases lay outside the gene matches. CDR1 LGHDT and CDR2 YNNKEL come from the germline V gene (reference sequence). The CDR3 is made up of 17 amino acids. The DNA of the CDR3 is TGTGCCAGCAGCCGTAAAGGGGGGGACAGGACTATGTATGGCTACACCTTC. Protein sequence: CASSRKGGDRTMYGYTF.